The 13 T cell receptor beta chains presented below share a single source sample, sequenced in a study of blood T cell repertoires in COVID-19. The repertoire was sequenced with immunoSEQ multiplex PCR; TCRdb's copy has only in-frame clones and lacks some. The sample comprises more than 200,000 clones, approximately 79% of which are singletons, and nearly 5% rests with the top ten. Sequences were obtained from peripheral blood. These receptors all come from a woman of 80 years or more with active or convalescent COVID-19.

The rearrangement uses TRBV18 and TRBJ2-6, with D possibly matching TRBD1 (5 bases). V was cut by 3 bases and J by 1 base, with 16 bases left in between. CDR1 and CDR2 (germline): KGHSH, LQKENI. This CDR3 is 18 amino acids long. The CDR3 DNA reads as TGTGCCAGCTCACCTATCAGCAAACCAGGGTCTGGGGCCAACGTCCTGACTTTC. Its translation is CASSPISKPGSGANVLTF.

This clone has just one count. V is TRBV10-3 and J is TRBJ2-7, with 7 bases fitting TRBD2. This CDR3 is 15 amino acids long. The germline CDR1 and CDR2 sequences are ENHRY and SYGVKD. V gave up 9 bases and J gave up 3 bases; unmatched junction bases: 14. The CDR3 DNA reads TGTGCCATTAGGGATATTAACAGCGGGAACTACGAGCAGTACTTC. Amino acids: CAIRDINSGNYEQYF.

J is TRBJ1-1 and V is TRBV19; no clear D gene. Germline loops: CDR1 LNHDA, CDR2 SQIVND (reference sequence). The germline V and J ends were trimmed by 0 bases and 3 bases, with 8 bases remaining between them. The CDR3 contains 14 residues. CDR3 loop: CASSIEPGYTEAFF. The CDR3 DNA reads TGTGCCAGTAGTATAGAACCGGGGTACACTGAAGCTTTCTTT.

This chain links TRBV10-3 with TRBJ1-2; TRBD1 aligns across 7 bases. Losses at the gene ends were 3 bases for V and 7 bases for J; bases not matched to a gene: 8. Germline V gives CDR1 ENHRY, CDR2 SYGVKD. This CDR3 has 14 amino acids. The CDR3 sequence: CAISDGQALLGYTF. CDR3 nucleotides: TGTGCCATCAGTGACGGACAGGCCTTGCTTGGCTACACCTTC.

This chain uses TRBV7-9 with TRBJ2-2; 8 nucleotides match TRBD2. The CDR3 has 17 amino acids. Unmatched junction bases numbered 10, after V lost 5 bases and J lost 2 bases. Looked up from germline, CDR1 is SEHNR and CDR2 is FQNEAQ (reference sequence). In DNA form, the CDR3 reads TGTGCCAGCAGCCCACGGACTAGCCGTACCAACACCGGGGAGCTGTTTTTT. Translation: CASSPRTSRTNTGELFF.

The rearrangement uses TRBV28 and TRBJ2-3; tentatively, D is TRBD1 (5 bases). The CDR3 totals 15 residues. V was pared by 1 base and J by 3 bases, with 11 bases between. Germline V gene sequence: CDR1 MDHEN, CDR2 SYDVKM. Here the CDR3 DNA reads TGTGCCAGCAGTTTATCTCAGGGTAGGACAGATACGCAGTATTTT. Its protein is CASSLSQGRTDTQYF.

V gene TRBV5-6 combines with J gene TRBJ1-5; D is undetermined. Germline CDR1 reads SGHDT; CDR2 reads YYEEEE. CDR3 size: 15 residues. Trimming pared 0 bases from V and 9 bases from J, leaving 16 bases between. The CDR3: CASSLEAGRFGPQHF. The CDR3 DNA reads TGTGCCAGCAGCTTGGAGGCCGGGAGATTTGGGCCCCAGCATTTT.

This clone was detected once. The chain carries TRBV5-1 and TRBJ1-4; 11 positions match TRBD1. V lost 0 bases and J lost 6; bases outside the gene matches: 7. CDR3 length equals 17 residues. Germline V gene lookup returns CDR1 SGHRS and CDR2 YFSETQ. The CDR3 sequence: CASSLGYGQGAYEKLFF. CDR3 DNA: TGCGCCAGCAGCTTGGGATATGGACAGGGGGCCTATGAAAAACTGTTTTTT.

The rearrangement links TRBV6-5 to TRBJ1-5; no reliable D call. Between the trimmed V and J ends, which lost 8 bases and 0 bases, there was a span of 11 bases. Per germline, CDR1 MNHEY and CDR2 SVGAGI. The CDR3 is made up of 14 amino acids. In DNA, the CDR3 is TGTGCCAGCGAGTCAGGCTATAGCAATCAGCCCCAGCATTTT. It codes for CASESGYSNQPQHF.

This clone was observed a handful of times. V gene TRBV6-2 or TRBV6-3 combines with J gene TRBJ1-6, with a possible D match to TRBD1 (5 bases). CDR3 length: 14 amino acids. The ends were cut back, 2 bases at V and 11 bases at J, with 13 bases in the middle. Germline lookup yields CDR1 MNHEY and CDR2 SVGEGT. Here the CDR3 reads CASSYRRGETPLHF. The CDR3 DNA follows: TGTGCCAGCAGTTACCGGCGGGGGGAAACACCCCTCCACTTT.

This clone was found a few times. The chain couples TRBV2 to TRBJ1-1, with D possibly TRBD1 on 5 matching bases. The CDR3 spans 14 residues. Germline loops: CDR1 SNHLY, CDR2 FYNNEI. The germline V and J ends were trimmed by 2 bases and 7 bases, with 14 bases remaining between them. This CDR3 is CASSEFREDGEAFF. In DNA, the CDR3 is TGTGCCAGCAGTGAATTCAGGGAGGACGGTGAAGCTTTCTTT.

The sample holds a few counts of this clone. The V gene is TRBV5-6, the J gene TRBJ1-2; 7 bases agree with TRBD1. Per germline, CDR1 SGHDT and CDR2 YYEEEE. V lost 4 bases, J lost 0 bases, and 6 bases stayed unmatched. The CDR3 loop spans 15 amino acids. The CDR3 loop is CASSLGTVANYGYTF. The CDR3 region has the DNA TGTGCCAGCAGCCTGGGGACAGTAGCTAACTATGGCTACACCTTC.

V usage is TRBV7-9 and J usage is TRBJ2-1; 7 bases align to TRBD2. Germline V gene lookup returns CDR1 SEHNR and CDR2 FQNEAQ (reference sequence). Trimming removed 4 bases from V and 14 bases from J; junction bases left unmatched: 11. The CDR3 spans 13 residues. CDR3 DNA: TGTGCCAGCAGCTCCCAAGGTGCGGGAGACGAGTTCTTC. Translation: CASSSQGAGDEFF.